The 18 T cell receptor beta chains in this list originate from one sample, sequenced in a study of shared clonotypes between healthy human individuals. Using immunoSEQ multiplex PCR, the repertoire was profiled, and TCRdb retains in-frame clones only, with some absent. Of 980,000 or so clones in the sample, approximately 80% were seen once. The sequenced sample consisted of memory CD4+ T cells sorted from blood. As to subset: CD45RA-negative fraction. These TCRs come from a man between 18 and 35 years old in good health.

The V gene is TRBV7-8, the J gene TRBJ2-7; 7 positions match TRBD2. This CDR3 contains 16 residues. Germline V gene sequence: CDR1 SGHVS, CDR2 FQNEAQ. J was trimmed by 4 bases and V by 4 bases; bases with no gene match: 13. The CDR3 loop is CASSSWVIAGLYEQYF. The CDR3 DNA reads TGTGCCAGCAGCTCCTGGGTGATAGCGGGCCTATACGAGCAGTACTTC.

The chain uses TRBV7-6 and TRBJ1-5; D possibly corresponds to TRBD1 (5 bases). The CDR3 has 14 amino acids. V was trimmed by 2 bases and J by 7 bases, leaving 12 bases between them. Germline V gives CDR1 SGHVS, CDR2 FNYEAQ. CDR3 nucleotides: TGTGCCAGCAGCTTATTAGACAGTAACCAGCCCCAGCATTTT. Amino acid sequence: CASSLLDSNQPQHF. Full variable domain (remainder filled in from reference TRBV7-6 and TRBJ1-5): GAGVSQSPRYKVTKRGQDVALRCDPISGHVSLYWYRQALGQGPEFLTYFNYEAQQDKSGLPNDRFSAERPEGSISTLTIQRTEQRDSAMYRCASSLLDSNQPQHFGDGTRLSIL.

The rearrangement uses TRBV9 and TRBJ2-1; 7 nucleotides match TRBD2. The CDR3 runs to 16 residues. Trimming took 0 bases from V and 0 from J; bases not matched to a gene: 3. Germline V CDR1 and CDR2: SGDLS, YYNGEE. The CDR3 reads CASSVDGGSSYNEQFF. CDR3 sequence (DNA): TGTGCCAGCAGCGTAGATGGCGGGAGCTCCTACAATGAGCAGTTCTTC.

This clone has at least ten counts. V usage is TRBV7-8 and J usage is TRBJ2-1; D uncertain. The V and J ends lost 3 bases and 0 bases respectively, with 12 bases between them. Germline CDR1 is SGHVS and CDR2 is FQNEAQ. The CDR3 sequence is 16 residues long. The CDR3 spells CASSLDGSSSYNEQFF. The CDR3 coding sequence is TGTGCCAGCAGCTTGGACGGCTCTAGCTCCTACAATGAGCAGTTCTTC.

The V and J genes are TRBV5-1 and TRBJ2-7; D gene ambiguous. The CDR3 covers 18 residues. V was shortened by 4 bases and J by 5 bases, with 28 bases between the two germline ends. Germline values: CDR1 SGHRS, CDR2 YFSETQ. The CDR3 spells CASSVGSLGRRIWNEQYF. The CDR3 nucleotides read TGCGCCAGCAGCGTGGGATCCTTGGGCAGGCGAATTTGGAACGAGCAGTACTTC. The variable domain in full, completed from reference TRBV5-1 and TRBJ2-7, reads KAGVTQTPRYLIKTRGQQVTLSCSPISGHRSVSWYQQTPGQGLQFLFEYFSETQRNKGNFPGRFSGRQFSNSRSEMNVSTLELGDSALYLCASSVGSLGRRIWNEQYFGPGTRLTVT.

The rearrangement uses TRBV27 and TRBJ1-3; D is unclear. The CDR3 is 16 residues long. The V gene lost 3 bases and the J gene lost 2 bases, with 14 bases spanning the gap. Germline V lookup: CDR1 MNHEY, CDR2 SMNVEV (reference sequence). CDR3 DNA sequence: TGTGCCAGCAGTTTGTCTGGGGTGCTTACTGGAAACACCATATATTTT. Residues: CASSLSGVLTGNTIYF.

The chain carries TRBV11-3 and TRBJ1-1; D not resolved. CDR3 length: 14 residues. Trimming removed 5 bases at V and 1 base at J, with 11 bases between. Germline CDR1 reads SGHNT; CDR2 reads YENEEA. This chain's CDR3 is CASSPRQTNTEAFF. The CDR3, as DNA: TGTGCCAGCAGCCCGAGGCAGACGAACACTGAAGCTTTCTTT.

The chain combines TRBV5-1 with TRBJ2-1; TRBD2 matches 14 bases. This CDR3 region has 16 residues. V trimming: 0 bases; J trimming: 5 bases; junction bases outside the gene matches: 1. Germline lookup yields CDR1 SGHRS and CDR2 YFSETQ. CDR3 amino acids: CASSLGLAGGHNEQFF. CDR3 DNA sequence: TGCGCCAGCAGCTTGGGACTAGCGGGAGGGCACAATGAGCAGTTCTTC.

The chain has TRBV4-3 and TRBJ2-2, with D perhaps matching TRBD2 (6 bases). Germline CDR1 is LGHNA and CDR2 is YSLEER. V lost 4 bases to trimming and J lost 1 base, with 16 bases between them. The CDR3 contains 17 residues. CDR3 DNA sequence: TGCGCCAGCAGCCCAAGTGGAGGGGATTTGAACACCGGGGAGCTGTTTTTT. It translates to CASSPSGGDLNTGELFF.

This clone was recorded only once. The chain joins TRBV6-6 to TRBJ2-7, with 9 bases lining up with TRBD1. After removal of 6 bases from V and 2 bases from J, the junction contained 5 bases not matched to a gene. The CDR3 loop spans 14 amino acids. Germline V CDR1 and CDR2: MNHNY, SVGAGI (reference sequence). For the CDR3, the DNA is TGTGCCAGCAGGAGGGGACAGGGAGCCTACGAGCAGTACTTC. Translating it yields CASRRGQGAYEQYF.

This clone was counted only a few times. In DNA form, the CDR3 reads TGTGCCATCAGTCTAGGGGGGTACAATCAGCCCCAGCATTTT. Its protein is CAISLGGYNQPQHF. The chain recombines TRBV10-3 with TRBJ1-5; weak D call: TRBD1 (6 bases). Between the trimmed V and J ends, which lost 5 bases and 3 bases, there was a span of 11 bases. Germline V gene data show CDR1 as ENHRY and CDR2 as SYGVKD. The CDR3 is 14 residues long.

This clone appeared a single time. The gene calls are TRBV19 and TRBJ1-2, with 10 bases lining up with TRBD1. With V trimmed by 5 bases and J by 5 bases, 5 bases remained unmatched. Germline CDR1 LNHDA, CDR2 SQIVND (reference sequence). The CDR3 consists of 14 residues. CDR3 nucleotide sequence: TGTGCCAGTAGTCAAGACAGGGGGCTGTATGGCTACACCTTC. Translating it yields CASSQDRGLYGYTF.

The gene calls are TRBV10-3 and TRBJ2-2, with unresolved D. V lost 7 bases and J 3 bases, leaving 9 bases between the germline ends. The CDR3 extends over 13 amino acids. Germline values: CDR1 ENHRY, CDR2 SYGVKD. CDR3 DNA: TGTGCCATCAAGCTCCAGGACACCGGGGAGCTGTTTTTT. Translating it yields CAIKLQDTGELFF.

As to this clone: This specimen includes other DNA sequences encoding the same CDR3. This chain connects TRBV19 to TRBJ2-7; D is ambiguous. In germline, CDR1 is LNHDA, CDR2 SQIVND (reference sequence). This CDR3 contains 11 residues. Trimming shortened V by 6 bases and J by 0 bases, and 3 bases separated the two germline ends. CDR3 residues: CASSSSYEQYF. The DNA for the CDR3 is TGTGCCAGTAGCAGCTCCTACGAGCAGTACTTC.

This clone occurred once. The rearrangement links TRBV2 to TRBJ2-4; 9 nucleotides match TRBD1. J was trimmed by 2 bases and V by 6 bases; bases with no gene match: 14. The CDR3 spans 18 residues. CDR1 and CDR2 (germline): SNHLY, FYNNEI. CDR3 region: CASRGQGGDARTKNIQYF. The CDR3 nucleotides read TGTGCCAGCAGGGGACAGGGAGGTGACGCCCGCACCAAAAACATTCAGTACTTC.

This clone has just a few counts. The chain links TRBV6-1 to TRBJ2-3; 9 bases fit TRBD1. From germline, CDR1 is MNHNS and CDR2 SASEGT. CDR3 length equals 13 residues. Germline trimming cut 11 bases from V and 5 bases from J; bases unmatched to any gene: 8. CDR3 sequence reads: CAGKQGAQDTQYF. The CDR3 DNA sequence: TGTGCCGGCAAACAGGGGGCGCAAGATACGCAGTATTTT.

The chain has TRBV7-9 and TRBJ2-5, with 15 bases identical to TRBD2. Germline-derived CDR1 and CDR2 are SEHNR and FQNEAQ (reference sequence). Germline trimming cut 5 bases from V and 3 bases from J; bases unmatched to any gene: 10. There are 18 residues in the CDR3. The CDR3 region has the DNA TGTGCCAGCAGCCTCCCCGGACTAGCGGGGGGGCTTAAAGAGACCCAGTACTTC. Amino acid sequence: CASSLPGLAGGLKETQYF.

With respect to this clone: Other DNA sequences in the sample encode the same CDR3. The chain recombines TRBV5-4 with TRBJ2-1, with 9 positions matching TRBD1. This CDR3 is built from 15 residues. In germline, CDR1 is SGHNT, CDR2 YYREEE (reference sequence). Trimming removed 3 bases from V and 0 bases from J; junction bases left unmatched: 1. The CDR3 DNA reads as TGTGCCAGCAGCTCGGACAGGGGCTCCTACAATGAGCAGTTCTTC. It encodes CASSSDRGSYNEQFF.